The rows below give T cell receptor beta chains drawn from one sample of a study of T cell changes during pregnancy in multiple sclerosis. This table comes from immunoSEQ multiplex PCR, and its TCRdb copy is limited to in-frame clones, with some not included. The sample has tens of thousands of clones; around 94% are singletons. The material sequenced was peripheral blood, taken in the third trimester of pregnancy. The receptors were gathered from a female donor in good health, enrolled as a control in a pregnancy study. CDR3s include the opening cysteine and the closing phenylalanine or tryptophan. A D gene is named only where the DNA matches it firmly. Not every row has a clone size; where given, it reads once, few, many or a size class.

d_call: NA
clone_size: many
cdr3_length: 13
v_call: TRBV7-9
j_call: TRBJ1-1
cdr3_aa: CASSTGLGTEAFF
cdr3_nt: TGTGCCAGCAGCACAGGGTTGGGCACTGAAGCTTTCTTT

d_call: TRBD1
clone_size: NA
cdr3_length: 14
v_call: TRBV25-1
j_call: TRBJ1-5
cdr3_aa: CASGDRGFDQPQHF
cdr3_nt: TGTGCCAGCGGAGACAGGGGGTTCGATCAGCCCCAGCATTTT

d_call: TRBD1
clone_size: NA
cdr3_length: 16
v_call: TRBV5-6
j_call: TRBJ1-6
cdr3_aa: CASSPQGYSYNSPLHF
cdr3_nt: TGTGCCAGCAGCCCACAGGGGTACTCCTATAATTCACCCCTCCACTTT

d_call: TRBD1
clone_size: NA
cdr3_length: 14
v_call: TRBV25-1
j_call: TRBJ2-7
cdr3_aa: CASRRTGGKYEQYF
cdr3_nt: TGTGCCAGCAGGAGGACAGGGGGCAAGTACGAGCAGTACTTC

d_call: NA
clone_size: NA
cdr3_length: 15
v_call: TRBV28
j_call: TRBJ2-2
cdr3_aa: CASSFRGSPPGELFF
cdr3_nt: TGTGCCAGCAGTTTTAGAGGGAGTCCCCCCGGGGAGCTGTTTTTT

d_call: TRBD2
clone_size: NA
cdr3_length: 15
v_call: TRBV29-1
j_call: TRBJ2-1
cdr3_aa: CSVGGLAGAYNEQFF
cdr3_nt: TGCAGCGTTGGGGGACTAGCGGGGGCCTACAATGAGCAGTTCTTC

d_call: NA
clone_size: NA
cdr3_length: 11
v_call: TRBV5-1
j_call: TRBJ2-1
cdr3_aa: CASSFSYEQFF
cdr3_nt: TGCGCCAGCAGCTTCTCCTATGAGCAGTTCTTC

d_call: TRBD1
clone_size: once
cdr3_length: 13
v_call: TRBV5-1
j_call: TRBJ2-7
cdr3_aa: CASSFQTGEEQYF
cdr3_nt: TGCGCCAGCAGCTTCCAGACAGGGGAAGAGCAGTACTTC

d_call: TRBD2
clone_size: NA
cdr3_length: 14
v_call: TRBV7-2
j_call: TRBJ2-1
cdr3_aa: CASSPGTSYNEQFF
cdr3_nt: TGTGCCAGCAGCCCCGGGACTAGCTACAATGAGCAGTTCTTC

d_call: NA
clone_size: NA
cdr3_length: 15
v_call: TRBV28
j_call: TRBJ2-1
cdr3_aa: CASITPGLRHNEQFF
cdr3_nt: TGTGCCAGCATCACACCGGGACTGCGCCACAATGAGCAGTTCTTC

d_call: TRBD1
clone_size: NA
cdr3_length: 15
v_call: TRBV6-5
j_call: TRBJ1-6
cdr3_aa: CASSYSQGGNSPLHF
cdr3_nt: TGTGCCAGCAGTTACTCTCAGGGGGGTAATTCACCCCTCCACTTT

d_call: NA
clone_size: NA
cdr3_length: 13
v_call: TRBV10-1
j_call: TRBJ2-7
cdr3_aa: CASSESVLYEQYF
cdr3_nt: TGCGCCAGCAGTGAGTCGGTACTTTACGAGCAGTACTTC

d_call: TRBD2
clone_size: NA
cdr3_length: 16
v_call: TRBV14
j_call: TRBJ2-1
cdr3_aa: CASSPLTSGGYNEQFF
cdr3_nt: TGTGCCAGCAGCCCCTTGACTAGCGGGGGGTACAATGAGCAGTTCTTC

d_call: NA
clone_size: NA
cdr3_length: 13
v_call: TRBV7-2
j_call: TRBJ2-3
cdr3_aa: CASSQLLEDTQYF
cdr3_nt: TGTGCCAGCAGCCAACTACTCGAAGATACGCAGTATTTT

d_call: TRBD1
clone_size: NA
cdr3_length: 15
v_call: TRBV19
j_call: TRBJ2-7
cdr3_aa: CASSKRRDSSYEQYF
cdr3_nt: TGTGCCAGTAGTAAGCGACGGGACAGCTCCTACGAGCAGTACTTC

d_call: TRBD1
clone_size: NA
cdr3_length: 15
v_call: TRBV6-6
j_call: TRBJ2-3
cdr3_aa: CASNDPGGGRNTQYF
cdr3_nt: TGTGCCAGCAATGATCCAGGGGGCGGCAGAAATACGCAGTATTTT

d_call: NA
clone_size: NA
cdr3_length: 14
v_call: TRBV18
j_call: TRBJ1-5
cdr3_aa: CASSLRGSNQPQHF
cdr3_nt: TGTGCCAGCTCACTCAGGGGAAGCAATCAGCCCCAGCATTTT

d_call: NA
clone_size: NA
cdr3_length: 15
v_call: TRBV4-2
j_call: TRBJ1-2
cdr3_aa: CASSQDRAGAGGYTF
cdr3_nt: TGTGCCAGCAGCCAAGATCGAGCGGGGGCGGGTGGCTACACCTTC

d_call: TRBD2
clone_size: once
cdr3_length: 14
v_call: TRBV7-3
j_call: TRBJ2-7
cdr3_aa: CASSSGTSGYEQYF
cdr3_nt: TGTGCCAGCAGCTCCGGGACTAGCGGTTACGAGCAGTACTTC

d_call: NA
clone_size: NA
cdr3_length: 17
v_call: TRBV5-6
j_call: TRBJ2-7
cdr3_aa: CASSLGAATSRDYEQYF
cdr3_nt: TGTGCCAGCAGCTTGGGTGCAGCCACCTCCCGGGATTACGAGCAGTACTTC

d_call: TRBD1
clone_size: NA
cdr3_length: 14
v_call: TRBV28
j_call: TRBJ2-7
cdr3_aa: CASRKTGSSYEQYF
cdr3_nt: TGTGCCAGCAGAAAGACAGGGAGCTCCTACGAGCAGTACTTC

d_call: TRBD1
clone_size: NA
cdr3_length: 13
v_call: TRBV6-5
j_call: TRBJ2-7
cdr3_aa: CASSRDSTYEQYF
cdr3_nt: TGTGCCAGCAGTCGGGACAGTACCTACGAGCAGTACTTC

d_call: NA
clone_size: NA
cdr3_length: 15
v_call: TRBV12-5
j_call: TRBJ2-1
cdr3_aa: CASGLGQVGGDEQFF
cdr3_nt: TGTGCTAGTGGTTTGGGGCAGGTTGGAGGCGATGAGCAGTTCTTC

d_call: TRBD1
clone_size: NA
cdr3_length: 15
v_call: TRBV18
j_call: TRBJ1-5
cdr3_aa: CASSPNPGGGQPQHF
cdr3_nt: TGTGCCAGCTCACCTAATCCAGGGGGCGGACAGCCCCAGCATTTT

d_call: NA
clone_size: NA
cdr3_length: 15
v_call: TRBV19
j_call: TRBJ1-2
cdr3_aa: CASRPGHRSNYGYTF
cdr3_nt: TGTGCCAGTCGACCGGGACACCGATCTAACTATGGCTACACCTTC

d_call: NA
clone_size: NA
cdr3_length: 14
v_call: TRBV28
j_call: TRBJ1-2
cdr3_aa: CASSDQVANYGYTF
cdr3_nt: TGTGCCAGCAGTGATCAGGTCGCTAACTATGGCTACACCTTC